Listed below are T cell receptor beta chains from one sample, sequenced in a study of blood T cell repertoires in COVID-19. Here immunoSEQ multiplex PCR was the method, and the copy in TCRdb shows in-frame clones only, minus some. The sample includes 300,000 to 450,000 clones, around 84% of them seen just once. The sample taken for sequencing was peripheral blood. These receptors originate from a human donor in a cohort sampled during active COVID-19. The CDR3 runs from the conserved cysteine through the conserved F or W.

>TRBV15|TRBJ2-7
CATSRSASVAVYEQYF
>TRBV29-1|TRBJ2-7
CSVRLGTDVYEQYF
>TRBV12-1|TRBJ2-1
CASSFFWGGFNEQFF
>TRBV29-1|TRBJ2-2
CSVVGGGAGELFF
>TRBV2|TRBJ2-5
CASSEGQGTETQYF
>TRBV11-2|TRBJ2-1
CASRTTRGHNEQFF
>TRBV27|TRBJ1-5
CAAGDGHNQPQHF
>TRBV7-3|TRBJ1-1
CASSRRRGSEAFF
>TRBV7-9|TRBJ2-1
CASSLYQTRRYNEQFF
>TRBV28|TRBJ1-6
CASSPTGGASPLHF
>TRBV4-1|TRBJ1-1
CASSQIAGMGTEAFF
>TRBV19|TRBJ2-4
CASSIQGQDIQYF
>TRBV19|TRBJ2-2
CASTGGGELFF
>TRBV5-1|TRBJ2-3
CASSPGQGAPVDTQYF
>TRBV3-1/TRBV3-2|TRBJ2-7
CASSQGGGVSYEQYF
>TRBV19|TRBJ1-2
CASSPTGDRRLYGYTF
>TRBV6-5|TRBJ1-1
CASSSTPTGTEAFF
>TRBV7-9|TRBJ2-7
CASSFDSYEQYF
>TRBV2|TRBJ2-2
CASRAGARVGELFF
>TRBV4-2|TRBJ1-1
CASSQGGQLNTEAFF
>TRBV19|TRBJ1-1
CASSMGPGGMMNTEAFF
>TRBV7-6|TRBJ2-3
CASSFQTPTEPDTQYF
>TRBV30|TRBJ1-4
CAWNHGQGTNEKLFF
>TRBV5-1|TRBJ1-3
CASSRIPTGTPGEKDTIYF
>TRBV30|TRBJ1-3
CAWSVDRGRLLRTIYF
>TRBV7-8|TRBJ2-7
CASSLADRGVTYEQYF
>TRBV6-1|TRBJ2-1
CASSEASRKGQGVYNEQFF
>TRBV5-1|TRBJ1-1
CASSLNRGTEAFF
>TRBV30|TRBJ1-2
CAGKRDRIYGYTF
>TRBV5-1|TRBJ2-1
CASSLAGGRRLF
>TRBV10-3|TRBJ2-2
CAIPGGTGELFF
>TRBV4-1|TRBJ2-1
CASSHELGGLNEQFF
>TRBV7-3|TRBJ1-4
CASSLDRGDEKLFF
>TRBV18|TRBJ1-4
CASSPGGTNEKLFF
>TRBV27|TRBJ2-7
CAIYGPGGYEQYF
>TRBV20-1|TRBJ2-3
CSASEGLGDTQYF
>TRBV10-1|TRBJ2-5
CASSARTSGIEETQYF
>TRBV11-1|TRBJ2-3
CASSQDGGFPADTQYF
>TRBV28|TRBJ2-5
CATWTGELETQYF
>TRBV7-2|TRBJ2-1
CASSWTSSYNEQFF
>TRBV5-1|TRBJ2-1
CASSLADRNEQFF
>TRBV5-1|TRBJ1-1
CASSLEARMNTEAFF
>TRBV6-5|TRBJ1-6
CAQGDTWSSPLHF
>TRBV5-1|TRBJ2-1
CASSLGGPNEQFF
>TRBV5-1|TRBJ1-3
CASSLIGHFSGNTIYF
>TRBV13|TRBJ1-2
CASSLGRSYGYTF
>TRBV5-1|TRBJ2-1
CASSWASGKNEQFF
>TRBV5-4|TRBJ2-1
CASSPGTGREKFF
>TRBV10-1|TRBJ2-2
CASSVDSTGELFF
>TRBV29-1|TRBJ1-5
CSVGGDYSNQPQHF
>TRBV7-3|TRBJ2-5
CASSFSLEETQYF
>TRBV10-3|TRBJ2-1
CAISGTSGGSYNEQFF
>TRBV9|TRBJ1-4
CASSVDPTSVWEKLFF
>TRBV6-4|TRBJ2-1
CASSFSGSSYNEQFF
>TRBV11-3|TRBJ2-5
CASSLGLQGLETQYF
>TRBV6-1|TRBJ2-3
CASSDYGGSETDTQYF
>TRBV19|TRBJ2-3
CASSSQGNTDTQYF
>TRBV29-1|TRBJ2-1
CSVEETPPDRDEQFF
>TRBV13|TRBJ2-7
CASRWAGSSYEQYF
>TRBV14|TRBJ2-5
CASSQAKDSWSSLRRETQYF